This T cell receptor (beta chain) was captured by sequencing in a study of T cells in Graves' hyperthyroidism and ophthalmopathy. The CDR3 has 12 residues. Trimming removed 7 bases at V and 0 bases at J, with 10 bases between. Germline values: CDR1 SQVTM, CDR2 ANQGSEA. Amplification of TCR beta CDR3 regions used RNA as the template. With the HTBI primer set, the TCR CDR3 went through a first round of RT-PCR. TCRdb processed the multiplex PCR reads anew with MiXCR; each CDR3 protein has one entry. Here the sample spans roughly 580,000 distinct CDR3 sequences, just over 45% being singletons. In the case of this clonotype: A much larger clone sits a single nucleotide away, making a read error possible.

The chain uses TRBV29-1 and TRBJ2-7, with D perhaps TRBD1 (5 bases). Sequencing input: peripheral blood or thyroid tissue (not recorded which). This sequence was found in a young woman with Graves' hyperthyroidism. CDR3 nucleotides: TGCAGCGCTCAGACAGTCTCCTACGAGCAGTACTTC. Its translation: CSAQTVSYEQYF.